The present TCR beta chain was sequenced within a study of monozygotic twins with inflammatory bowel disease. Reanalyzing the 5' RACE reads, TCRdb keeps one entry per CDR3 protein, without DNA. The repertoire shows under 200,000 distinct CDR3 sequences; the top ten hold approximately 3%. The CDR3 spans 15 residues. Germline CDR1 reads LNHNV; CDR2 reads YYDKDF (reference sequence). Every single donor had an approximately 2.5 ml blood sample drawn. Sequencing input: blood. The J gene is TRBJ2-1, the V gene TRBV15. This sequence was found in a human donor with ulcerative colitis or Crohn's disease, or a healthy co-twin of an affected twin (not recorded which). The CDR3 sequence is CATSRDRGDYNEQFF.